This T cell receptor beta chain was recorded in a study of blood T cells in healthy people across ages. Study findings and constraints: In older individuals, TCR beta diversity per million T cells was lower, falling roughly linearly with age.

Points on this clonotype: Its target is unknown.

Trimming cost V 2 bases and J 8 bases, with 13 bases left between them. CDR1 is SGHKS, CDR2 YYEKEE, per germline (reference sequence). The CDR3 is 14 amino acids. A J-beta primer mix and a sample-barcoded 5' primer were used in a second PCR of about 6 to 12 cycles. MiXCR, applied by TCRdb to the 5' RACE reads, yields one record per CDR3 protein. This sample has about 800,000 distinct CDR3 sequences, with about 62% found just once. Each individual donor underwent a draw of around 9.8 milliliters of peripheral blood. Per-sample PBMC isolation yielded at least 6.5 million cells. The source of this sequence is a man aged 25-45 years in good health. The sequenced sample consisted of blood. This chain uses TRBV5-5 with TRBJ1-4; D is perhaps TRBD1 (6 bases). The CDR3 sequence is CASSFRTAIEKLFF. For the CDR3, the DNA is TGTGCCAGCAGCTTTAGGACAGCGATAGAAAAACTGTTTTTT.